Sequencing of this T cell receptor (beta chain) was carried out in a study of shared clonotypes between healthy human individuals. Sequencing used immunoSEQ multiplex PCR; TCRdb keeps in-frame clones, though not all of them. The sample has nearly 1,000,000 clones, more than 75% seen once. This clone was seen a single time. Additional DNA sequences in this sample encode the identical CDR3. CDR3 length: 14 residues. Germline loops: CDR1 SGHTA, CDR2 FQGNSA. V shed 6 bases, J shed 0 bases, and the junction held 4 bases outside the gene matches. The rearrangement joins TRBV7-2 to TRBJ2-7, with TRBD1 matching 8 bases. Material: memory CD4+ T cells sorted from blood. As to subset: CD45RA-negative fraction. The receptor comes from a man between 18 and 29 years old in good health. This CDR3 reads CASSRTGTSYEQYF. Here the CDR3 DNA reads TGTGCCAGCAGTCGGACAGGGACCTCCTACGAGCAGTACTTC.